One sample yielded the 2 T cell receptor beta chains listed below, sequenced in a study of control samples from healthy donors and cancer patients. Assay used: immunoSEQ multiplex PCR; TCRdb lists only in-frame clones, some missing. Among some 29,000 clones listed, about 85% were seen once. The sequenced sample consisted of formalin-fixed, paraffin-embedded tissue. These receptors were obtained from a female donor with melanoma.

Of note for this clone: In the same sample, other DNA sequences code for this CDR3. The chain employs TRBV9 and TRBJ2-5; 11 bases align to TRBD2. CDR1 is SGDLS, CDR2 YYNGEE, per germline. V was pared by 2 bases and J by 4 bases, with 4 bases of the junction left unmatched. The CDR3 covers 15 residues. CDR3 nucleotide sequence: TGTGCCAGCAGCGTGGATAGCGGGAGGGGAGAGACCCAGTACTTC. It translates to CASSVDSGRGETQYF. The full variable domain, with the rest looked up from reference TRBV9 and TRBJ2-5, is DSGVTQTPKHLITATGQRVTLRCSPRSGDLSVYWYQQSLDQGLQFLIQYYNGEERAKGNILERFSAQQFPDLHSELNLSSLELGDSALYFCASSVDSGRGETQYFGPGTRLLVL.

V usage is TRBV6-5 and J usage is TRBJ1-3; the D is unclear. This CDR3 region has 13 residues. Trimming took 6 bases from V and 0 from J, leaving 6 bases between them. In germline, CDR1 is MNHEY, CDR2 SVGAGI. The CDR3 region has the DNA TGTGCCAGCAGGTCCGCCTCTGGAAACACCATATATTTT. This translates into CASRSASGNTIYF.